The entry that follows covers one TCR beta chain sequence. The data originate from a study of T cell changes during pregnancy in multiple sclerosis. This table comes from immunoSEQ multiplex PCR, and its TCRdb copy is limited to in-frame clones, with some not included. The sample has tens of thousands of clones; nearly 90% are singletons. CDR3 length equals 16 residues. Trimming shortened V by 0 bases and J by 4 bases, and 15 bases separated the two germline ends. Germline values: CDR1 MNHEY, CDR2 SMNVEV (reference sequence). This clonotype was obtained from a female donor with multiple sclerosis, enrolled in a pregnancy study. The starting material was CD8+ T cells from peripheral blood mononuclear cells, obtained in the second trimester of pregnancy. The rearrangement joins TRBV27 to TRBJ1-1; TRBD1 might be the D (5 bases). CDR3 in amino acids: CASSLSGGGLGTEAFF. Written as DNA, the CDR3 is TGTGCCAGCAGTTTATCCGGGGGAGGATTGGGCACTGAAGCTTTCTTT.